This T cell receptor (beta chain) emerged from a study of T cell responses to AZD1222 COVID-19 vaccine. About the research overall: Combined were second doses at about 4 or about 12 weeks. Study observations and caveats: Reportedly, nearly half the spike-specific TCRs target unmutated variant regions.

Sequencing was performed with immunoSEQ multiplex PCR; in TCRdb, only in-frame clones are kept and a portion is missing. The table has around 130,000 clones, around 94% seen once. As regards this clone: Its antigen is as yet unknown.

The V and J ends lost 6 bases and 8 bases respectively, with 13 bases between them. Per germline, CDR1 MNHEY and CDR2 SVGEGT. This CDR3 comprises 12 residues. The material sequenced was peripheral blood, taken on day 0 of AZD1222 vaccination. This TCR came from an adult in good health. This chain uses TRBV6-2 or TRBV6-3 with TRBJ1-1, with a weak D call TRBD1 (6 bases). In DNA form, the CDR3 reads TGTGCCAGCAGCCTTGGACAGCACGAAGCTTTCTTT. It specifies CASSLGQHEAFF.